Below, 9 T cell receptor beta chains from the same sample are listed, as sequenced in a study of blood T cells in healthy people across ages. Next came a second PCR, run for 7 to 11 cycles, which used a sample-barcoded 5' primer along with a J-beta primer mix. TCRdb re-derived calls from the 5' RACE reads in MiXCR, one entry per CDR3 protein. The table lists over a million distinct CDR3 sequences, approximately 63% of them singletons. The sample taken for sequencing was blood. The receptors were gathered from a man aged 18 to 29 in good health.

Only a few counts were recorded for this clonotype. The V and J genes are TRBV25-1 and TRBJ2-4; no reliable D call. This CDR3 is 11 amino acids long. Germline CDR1 is MGHDK and CDR2 is SYGVNS. Trimming took off 8 bases at V and 13 bases at J, with 15 bases between the two ends. CDR3 sequence: CASGPQSGQYF. The CDR3 DNA sequence: TGTGCCAGCGGACCGCAATCTGGGCAGTACTTC.

This clonotype showed up just a few times. The chain combines TRBV6-2 or TRBV6-3 with TRBJ2-7, with D unresolved. V was trimmed by 7 bases and J by 4 bases, leaving 14 bases between them. Looked up from germline, CDR1 is MNHEY and CDR2 is SVGEGT. The CDR3 is 13 amino acids. The CDR3 nucleotides are TGTGCCAGCACCCCCGGTTGGAGTTACGAGCAGTACTTC. This codes for CASTPGWSYEQYF.

The CDR3 DNA is TGTGCCATCAGTCCGGAAGGGCGGGGGGGTTCGGAGACCCAGTACTTC. It translates to CAISPEGRGGSETQYF. V usage is TRBV10-3 and J usage is TRBJ2-5, with TRBD2 identical over 9 bases. The CDR3 sequence is 16 residues long. The V gene end was trimmed by 5 bases and the J gene end by 5 bases; junction bases not matched to a gene: 12. Germline-derived CDR1 and CDR2 are ENHRY and SYGVKD.

The chain is built from TRBV5-1 and TRBJ2-2; unclear D gene. From germline, CDR1 is SGHRS and CDR2 YFSETQ. Trimming stripped 0 bases from V and 6 bases from J, with 15 bases between. The CDR3 covers 16 residues. CDR3 nucleotides: TGCGCCAGCAGCTTGGGATTATACCGGATCGCCGGGGAGCTGTTTTTT. It encodes CASSLGLYRIAGELFF. The full variable domain, in which reference TRBV5-1 and TRBJ2-2 provide the parts outside the CDR3, is KAGVTQTPRYLIKTRGQQVTLSCSPISGHRSVSWYQQTPGQGLQFLFEYFSETQRNKGNFPGRFSGRQFSNSRSEMNVSTLELGDSALYLCASSLGLYRIAGELFFGEGSRLTVL.

The rearrangement joins TRBV12-3 or TRBV12-4 to TRBJ1-1; perhaps TRBD1 as D (6 bases). The CDR3 has 15 residues. Trimming removed 3 bases from V and 6 bases from J, with 17 bases in between. The CDR3 DNA reads TGTGCCAGCAGTTTCCGGCAGGGGAAAGGTCCTGAAGCTTTCTTT. Translating gives CASSFRQGKGPEAFF.

Points on this clonotype: One end of the junction is discordant with germline, which a read error may explain. The CDR3 here is CACSLGAFNTEAFF. The CDR3 nucleotides read TGTGCCTGCAGTTTAGGGGCGTTCAACACTGAAGCTTTCTTT. This chain links TRBV27 with TRBJ1-1, with a possible D match to TRBD1 (5 bases). This CDR3 has 14 residues. Germline-derived CDR1 and CDR2 are MNHEY and SMNVEV (reference sequence).

This chain uses TRBV11-2 with TRBJ2-5; 7 nucleotides agree with TRBD2. CDR1 and CDR2 from the germline V gene are SGHAT and FQNNGV. Losses at the gene ends were 3 bases for V and 0 bases for J; bases not matched to a gene: 4. This CDR3 is 15 amino acids long. The CDR3 is CASSFSGMYQETQYF. CDR3 sequence (DNA): TGTGCCAGCAGCTTCAGCGGGATGTACCAAGAGACCCAGTACTTC.

This rearrangement joins TRBV7-2 to TRBJ2-2; D is perhaps TRBD1 (6 bases). V lost 8 bases, J lost 0 bases, and 7 bases lay in between. The CDR3 totals 13 residues. In germline, CDR1 is SGHTA, CDR2 FQGNSA. CDR3 sequence (DNA): TGTGCCAGCGGGACACCGAACACCGGGGAGCTGTTTTTT. It is translated as CASGTPNTGELFF.

The V gene is TRBV5-1, the J gene TRBJ2-3; D possibly corresponds to TRBD2 (5 bases). There are 15 residues in the CDR3. CDR1 and CDR2 from the germline V gene are SGHRS and YFSETQ. Deletions cut 7 bases from V and 6 bases from J, with 21 bases between. For the CDR3, the DNA is TGCGCCAGCTCCCATGAGGGCACTGAGGTGGATACGCAGTATTTT. Protein: CASSHEGTEVDTQYF. The full variable domain, rest sourced from reference TRBV5-1 and TRBJ2-3, is KAGVTQTPRYLIKTRGQQVTLSCSPISGHRSVSWYQQTPGQGLQFLFEYFSETQRNKGNFPGRFSGRQFSNSRSEMNVSTLELGDSALYLCASSHEGTEVDTQYFGPGTRLTVL.